A single sample is the source of the 20 T cell receptor beta chains below, sequenced in a study of blood T cell repertoires in COVID-19. Repertoires were generated with immunoSEQ multiplex PCR, while TCRdb's copy carries only in-frame clones and drops some. The repertoire holds 95,000 to 150,000 clones, about nine tenths seen once, with 4% to 5.5% in the top ten. Sequences were obtained from peripheral blood. These receptors originate from a man between 40 and 49 years old with acute or convalescent COVID-19.

This clone was detected only once. CDR3 loop: CASSLGGSSYGYTF. CDR3 sequence (DNA): TGTGCCAGCAGCTTAGGAGGTAGCAGCTATGGCTACACCTTC. The chain carries TRBV7-2 and TRBJ1-2; D unresolved. Trimming stripped 1 base from V and 4 bases from J, with 10 bases between. This CDR3 contains 14 residues. CDR1 and CDR2 from the germline V gene are SGHTA and FQGNSA.

The chain employs TRBV30 and TRBJ1-5, with 7 bases that match TRBD1. V shed 1 base, J shed 7 bases, and the junction held 10 bases outside the gene matches. This CDR3 comprises 15 residues. Germline-derived CDR1 and CDR2 are GTSNPN and SVGIG (reference sequence). The CDR3 region is CAWSATRQGGQPQHF. The CDR3 coding sequence is TGTGCCTGGAGTGCCACCAGACAGGGAGGCCAGCCCCAGCATTTT.

The chain recombines TRBV19 with TRBJ1-5, with D possibly matching TRBD1 (6 bases). The CDR3 loop spans 15 amino acids. Trimming took off 10 bases at V and 0 bases at J, with 16 bases between the two ends. Germline assignment: CDR1 LNHDA and CDR2 SQIVND (reference sequence). CDR3 sequence reads: CATNSGGDSNQPQHF. DNA of the CDR3: TGTGCCACCAACTCGGGGGGCGATAGCAATCAGCCCCAGCATTTT. Drawing the rest from reference TRBV19 and TRBJ1-5, the complete variable domain is DGGITQSPKYLFRKEGQNVTLSCEQNLNHDAMYWYRQDPGQGLRLIYYSQIVNDFQKGDIAEGYSVSREKKESFPLTVTSAQKNPTAFYLCATNSGGDSNQPQHFGDGTRLSIL.

The chain links TRBV5-1 to TRBJ1-1; TRBD1 matches at 10 bases. Germline-derived CDR1 and CDR2 are SGHRS and YFSETQ. V lost 0 bases to trimming and J lost 5 bases; unmatched junction nucleotides: 4. The CDR3 loop spans 15 amino acids. DNA for the CDR3: TGCGCCAGCAGCTTGGGACAGGGGGCTGGGACTGAAGCTTTCTTT. Protein: CASSLGQGAGTEAFF.

This clone was seen only a few times. The rearrangement uses TRBV4-1 and TRBJ1-1; 8 nucleotides align to TRBD1. Losses at the gene ends were 4 bases for V and 3 bases for J; bases not matched to a gene: 7. The CDR3 is 15 residues long. The V gene's germline CDR1 is MGHRA and CDR2 YSYEKL. The CDR3 nucleotides read TGCGCCAGCAGCCGGATCGCGACAGGGGACACTGAAGCTTTCTTT. Its protein is CASSRIATGDTEAFF.

This clone was seen just once. This chain uses TRBV10-3 with TRBJ1-2; 8 nucleotides line up with TRBD1. The germline CDR1 and CDR2 sequences are ENHRY and SYGVKD. There are 14 residues in the CDR3. J lost 3 bases, V lost 4 bases, and 4 bases had no gene match. CDR3 nucleotide sequence: TGTGCCATCAGTGGGGACAGGAGGGACTATGGCTACACCTTC. As protein: CAISGDRRDYGYTF.

The chain uses TRBV7-9 and TRBJ2-3; no clear D. This CDR3 is built from 15 residues. V lost 2 bases and J 4 bases, leaving 13 bases between the germline ends. Per the germline V gene, CDR1 is SEHNR and CDR2 is FQNEAQ (reference sequence). In nucleotides, the CDR3 is TGTGCCAGCAGCTTAACTCTCGCGGCGGCAGATACGCAGTATTTT. It codes for CASSLTLAAADTQYF. Full variable domain (outside the CDR3, taken from reference TRBV7-9 and TRBJ2-3): DTGVSQNPRHKITKRGQNVTFRCDPISEHNRLYWYRQTLGQGPEFLTYFQNEAQLEKSRLLSDRFSAERPKGSFSTLEIQRTEQGDSAMYLCASSLTLAAADTQYFGPGTRLTVL.

The CDR3 nucleotides are TGTGCCAGCAGCTGGGGGACTAGCGGCAGGGATACGCAGTATTTT. The encoded protein is CASSWGTSGRDTQYF. The rearrangement joins TRBV5-4 to TRBJ2-3, with TRBD2 matching 11 bases. V shed 3 bases, J shed 6 bases, and the junction held 6 bases outside the gene matches. Looked up from germline, CDR1 is SGHNT and CDR2 is YYREEE (reference sequence). This CDR3 spans 15 amino acids.

The chain has TRBV5-1 and TRBJ1-1, with 8 bases that match TRBD1. J gave up 5 bases and V 4 bases, and 10 bases lay outside the gene matches. Germline loops: CDR1 SGHRS, CDR2 YFSETQ. This CDR3 contains 15 residues. CDR3 nucleotides: TGCGCCAGCAGCACCAGGGGGCTGGAGGGGACTGAAGCTTTCTTT. Translating it yields CASSTRGLEGTEAFF.

This chain uses TRBV7-9 with TRBJ2-2; D is perhaps TRBD2 (6 bases). This CDR3 has 12 amino acids. Germline V gene lookup returns CDR1 SEHNR and CDR2 FQNEAQ (reference sequence). The germline V and J ends were trimmed by 10 bases and 5 bases, with 11 bases remaining between them. This CDR3 is CAIDGGTGELFF. As DNA, the CDR3 is TGTGCCATAGACGGGGGAACCGGGGAGCTGTTTTTT.

The chain employs TRBV6-5 and TRBJ2-7, with 8 nucleotides matching TRBD1. The CDR3 contains 13 residues. The ends lost 5 bases at V and 3 bases at J; junction bases unmatched: 3. Germline loops: CDR1 MNHEY, CDR2 SVGAGI. The CDR3 region is CASSTTGGYEQYF. The CDR3 nucleotides are TGTGCCAGCAGTACAACAGGGGGCTACGAGCAGTACTTC.

The chain carries TRBV3-1 (or the pseudogene TRBV3-2) and TRBJ1-4; 7 positions agree with TRBD1. The junction had 10 bases not matched to a gene; V was cut back by 4 bases and J by 8 bases. The CDR3 has 15 amino acids. Germline V gene lookup returns CDR1 LGHDT and CDR2 YNNKEL (reference sequence). The CDR3 region has the DNA TGTGCCAGCAGCCTATGGGACAGACAAGGAGAAAAACTGTTTTTT. Translated: CASSLWDRQGEKLFF.

J is TRBJ1-1 and V is TRBV27; TRBD1 matches 8 bases. Trimming took 4 bases from V and 3 from J; bases not matched to a gene: 1. Germline lookup yields CDR1 MNHEY and CDR2 SMNVEV (reference sequence). This CDR3 is built from 13 residues. The CDR3 reads CASSWDRYTEAFF. The CDR3 DNA sequence: TGTGCCAGCAGTTGGGACAGGTACACTGAAGCTTTCTTT.

The chain is built from TRBV3-1 (or the pseudogene TRBV3-2) and TRBJ1-2; 11 bases match TRBD1. From germline, CDR1 is LGHDT and CDR2 YNNKEL (reference sequence). J lost 8 bases, V lost 3 bases, and 8 bases had no gene match. The CDR3 consists of 15 residues. CDR3 amino acids: CASSQGTGGYEGYTF. The CDR3 nucleotides read TGTGCCAGCAGCCAGGGGACAGGGGGATATGAAGGCTACACCTTC.

The chain has TRBV6-5 and TRBJ2-7; a weak D match, TRBD1 (5 bases). CDR3 size: 14 residues. Germline CDR1 and CDR2: MNHEY and SVGAGI. V lost 2 bases and J 4 bases, leaving 12 bases between the germline ends. CDR3 coding DNA: TGTGCCAGCAGTTACAGAGGACAACATTACGAGCAGTACTTC. Its translation: CASSYRGQHYEQYF.

The J gene is TRBJ1-5, the V gene TRBV6-2 or TRBV6-3, with 9 bases aligning to TRBD1. This CDR3 is built from 16 residues. V was pared by 2 bases and J by 4 bases, with 6 bases of the junction left unmatched. Germline-derived CDR1 and CDR2 are MNHEY and SVGEGT. This CDR3 reads CASSYRGTGQNQPQHF. DNA of the CDR3: TGTGCCAGCAGTTACCGCGGGACAGGGCAAAATCAGCCCCAGCATTTT.

The chain carries TRBV19 and TRBJ1-1; maybe TRBD1 (6 bases). The CDR3 sequence is 14 residues long. CDR1 is LNHDA and CDR2 is SQIVND in the germline V gene (reference sequence). V lost 5 bases, J lost 1 base, and 11 bases lay in between. CDR3 region: CASSAPGQNTEAFF. The CDR3, as DNA: TGTGCCAGTAGTGCCCCGGGACAGAACACTGAAGCTTTCTTT.

The chain has TRBV20-1 and TRBJ1-1, with 7 positions matching TRBD1. This CDR3 is built from 11 residues. The germline V gene encodes CDR1 DFQATT and CDR2 SNEGSKA (reference sequence). Trimming removed 3 bases from V and 6 bases from J; junction bases left unmatched: 1. The CDR3 is CSARGTAEAFF. CDR3 in DNA: TGCAGTGCTAGGGGGACAGCTGAAGCTTTCTTT.

J is TRBJ1-2 and V is TRBV5-6; possible D gene TRBD1, 5 bases. Germline V gene lookup returns CDR1 SGHDT and CDR2 YYEEEE. There are 14 residues in the CDR3. With 0 bases removed from V and 4 bases from J, the gap between germline ends came to 10 bases. CDR3 amino acids: CASSLDTGIYGYTF. For the CDR3, the DNA is TGTGCCAGCAGCTTGGATACAGGAATCTATGGCTACACCTTC. Combining the CDR3 with reference TRBV5-6 and TRBJ1-2 gives the whole variable domain DAGVTQSPTHLIKTRGQQVTLRCSPKSGHDTVSWYQQALGQGPQFIFQYYEEEERQRGNFPDRFSGHQFPNYSSELNVNALLLGDSALYLCASSLDTGIYGYTFGSGTRLTVV.

The J gene is TRBJ2-6, the V gene TRBV4-2; tentative D call: TRBD2 (5 bases). The CDR3 contains 17 residues. Germline V lookup: CDR1 LGHNA, CDR2 YNFKEQ. V lost 0 bases to trimming and J lost 1 base, with 10 bases between them. CDR3 nucleotide sequence: TGTGCCAGCAGCCAAGAGACAAGCGGTTCTGGGGCCAACGTCCTGACTTTC. This translates into CASSQETSGSGANVLTF.